This TCR beta chain originates from a study of T-cell reconstitution after alpha-beta-depleted transplantation in children. Study-level findings and limits: Reportedly, only several hundred clones from non-depleted graft cells drove alpha-beta T-cell counts at about two months.

This clonotype was seen ten or more times. Its antigen is still unknown. TCRbeta library construction was performed incorporating unique molecular identifiers. TCRdb re-called the PCR reads through MiXCR, storing one row per CDR3 protein. Of some 150,000 distinct CDR3 sequences listed, 8.5% to 10% are singletons. Per the germline V gene, CDR1 is LNHNV and CDR2 is YYDKDF (reference sequence). CDR3 length: 12 residues. Trimming pared 6 bases from V and 6 bases from J, leaving 10 bases between. V and J are TRBV15 and TRBJ2-3, with D uncertain. The TCR was taken from a female patient between 2 and 15 years old who had a stem cell transplant for congenital amegakaryocytic thrombocytopenia, so the T cells may come from the graft donor. The sample was PBMCs, mostly from graft donor cells, taken 180 days after TCRalphabeta/CD19-depleted stem cell transplant. This chain's CDR3 is CATRMRRDTQYF. In DNA form, the CDR3 reads TGTGCCACCAGGATGAGGCGGGATACGCAGTATTTT.